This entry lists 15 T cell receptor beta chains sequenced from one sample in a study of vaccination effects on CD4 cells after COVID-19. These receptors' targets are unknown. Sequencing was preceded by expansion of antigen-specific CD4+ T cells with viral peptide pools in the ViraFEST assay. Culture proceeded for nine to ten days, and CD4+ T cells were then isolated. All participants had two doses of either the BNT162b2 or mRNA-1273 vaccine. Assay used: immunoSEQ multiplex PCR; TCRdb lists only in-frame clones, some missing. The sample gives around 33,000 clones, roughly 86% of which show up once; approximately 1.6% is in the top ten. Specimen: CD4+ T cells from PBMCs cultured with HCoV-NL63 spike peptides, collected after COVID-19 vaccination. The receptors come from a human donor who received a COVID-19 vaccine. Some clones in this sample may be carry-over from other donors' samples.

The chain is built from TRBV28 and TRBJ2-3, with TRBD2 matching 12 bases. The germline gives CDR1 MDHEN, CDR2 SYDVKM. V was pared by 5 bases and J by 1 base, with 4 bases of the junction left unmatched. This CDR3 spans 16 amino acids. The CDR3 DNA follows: TGTGCCAGCAGTCTAGCGGGGGGGCTTCGCACAGATACGCAGTATTTT. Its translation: CASSLAGGLRTDTQYF.

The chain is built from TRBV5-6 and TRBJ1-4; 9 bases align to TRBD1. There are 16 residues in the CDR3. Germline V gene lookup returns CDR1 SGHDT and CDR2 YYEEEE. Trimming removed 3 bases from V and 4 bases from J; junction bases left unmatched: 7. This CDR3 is CASSSTDRGNNEKLFF. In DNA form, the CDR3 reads TGTGCCAGCAGCTCTACGGACAGGGGAAATAATGAAAAACTGTTTTTT.

The CDR3 bases are TGTGCCAGCAGCCAAGTCGGCCGGGACAGGCTTAACTATGGCTACACCTTC. It yields the protein CASSQVGRDRLNYGYTF. V is TRBV3-1 (or the pseudogene TRBV3-2) and J is TRBJ1-2; 8 bases fit TRBD1. This CDR3 is 17 amino acids long. The V gene end was trimmed by 1 base and the J gene end by 1 base; junction bases not matched to a gene: 8. Germline CDR1 reads LGHDT; CDR2 reads YNNKEL (reference sequence).

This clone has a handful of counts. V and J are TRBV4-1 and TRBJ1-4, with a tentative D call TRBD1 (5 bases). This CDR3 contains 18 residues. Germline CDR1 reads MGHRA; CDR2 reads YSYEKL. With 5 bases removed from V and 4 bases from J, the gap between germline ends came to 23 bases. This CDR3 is CASSKRIPEGPSNEKLFF. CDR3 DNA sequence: TGCGCCAGCAGCAAGAGGATCCCCGAGGGGCCAAGTAATGAAAAACTGTTTTTT.

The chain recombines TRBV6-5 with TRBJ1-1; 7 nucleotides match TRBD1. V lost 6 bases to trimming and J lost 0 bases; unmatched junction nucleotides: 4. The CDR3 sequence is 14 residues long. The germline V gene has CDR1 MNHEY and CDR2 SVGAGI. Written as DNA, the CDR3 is TGTGCCAGCAGACAGGGACAGTTGAACACTGAAGCTTTCTTT. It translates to CASRQGQLNTEAFF.

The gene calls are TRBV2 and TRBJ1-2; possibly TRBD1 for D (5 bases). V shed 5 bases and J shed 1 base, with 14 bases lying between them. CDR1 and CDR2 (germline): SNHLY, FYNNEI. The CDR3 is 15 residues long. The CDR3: CASSSGGYGNYGYTF. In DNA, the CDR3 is TGTGCCAGCAGTTCGGGGGGTTACGGTAACTATGGCTACACCTTC. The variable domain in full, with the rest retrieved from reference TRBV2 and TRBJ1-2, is EPEVTQTPSHQVTQMGQEVILRCVPISNHLYFYWYRQILGQKVEFLVSFYNNEISEKSEIFDDQFSVERPDGSNFTLKIRSTKLEDSAMYFCASSSGGYGNYGYTFGSGTRLTVV.

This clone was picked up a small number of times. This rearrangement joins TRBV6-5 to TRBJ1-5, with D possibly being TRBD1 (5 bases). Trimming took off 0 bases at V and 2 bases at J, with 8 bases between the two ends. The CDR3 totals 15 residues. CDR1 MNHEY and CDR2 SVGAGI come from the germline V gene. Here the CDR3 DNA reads TGTGCCAGCAGTTACTCGACGACAGGCAATCAGCCCCAGCATTTT. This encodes CASSYSTTGNQPQHF.

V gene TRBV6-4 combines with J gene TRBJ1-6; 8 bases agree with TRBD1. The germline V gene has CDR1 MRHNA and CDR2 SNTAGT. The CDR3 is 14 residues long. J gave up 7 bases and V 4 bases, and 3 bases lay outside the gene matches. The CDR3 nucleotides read TGTGCCAGCAGTGTGTCAGGGGGCAATTCACCCCTCCACTTT. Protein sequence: CASSVSGGNSPLHF.

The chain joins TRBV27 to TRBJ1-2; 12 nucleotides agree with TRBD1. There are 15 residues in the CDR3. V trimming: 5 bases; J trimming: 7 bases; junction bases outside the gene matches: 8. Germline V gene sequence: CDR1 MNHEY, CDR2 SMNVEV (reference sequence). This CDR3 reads CASSPLGTGGSGYTF. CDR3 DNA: TGTGCCAGCAGTCCCCTTGGGACAGGGGGCAGTGGCTACACCTTC.

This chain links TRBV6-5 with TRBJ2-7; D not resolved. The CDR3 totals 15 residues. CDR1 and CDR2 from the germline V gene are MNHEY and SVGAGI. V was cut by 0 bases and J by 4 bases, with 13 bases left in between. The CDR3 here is CASSYSGGRQYEQYV. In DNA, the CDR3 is TGTGCCAGCAGTTACTCAGGTGGCCGGCAATACGAGCAGTACGTC.

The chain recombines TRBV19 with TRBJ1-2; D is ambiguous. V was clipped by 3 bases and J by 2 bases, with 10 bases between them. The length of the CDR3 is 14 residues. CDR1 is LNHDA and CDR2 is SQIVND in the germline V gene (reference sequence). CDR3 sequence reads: CASSIDAVNYGYTF. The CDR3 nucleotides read TGTGCCAGTAGTATTGATGCAGTAAACTATGGCTACACCTTC. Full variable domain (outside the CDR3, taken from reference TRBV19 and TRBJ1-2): DGGITQSPKYLFRKEGQNVTLSCEQNLNHDAMYWYRQDPGQGLRLIYYSQIVNDFQKGDIAEGYSVSREKKESFPLTVTSAQKNPTAFYLCASSIDAVNYGYTFGSGTRLTVV.

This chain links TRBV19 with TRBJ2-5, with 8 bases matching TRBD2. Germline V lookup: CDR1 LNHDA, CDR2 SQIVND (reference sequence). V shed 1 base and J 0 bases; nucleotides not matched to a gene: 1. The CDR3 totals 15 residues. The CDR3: CASSIVAGYQETQYF. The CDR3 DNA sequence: TGTGCCAGTAGTATAGTAGCGGGGTACCAAGAGACCCAGTACTTC.

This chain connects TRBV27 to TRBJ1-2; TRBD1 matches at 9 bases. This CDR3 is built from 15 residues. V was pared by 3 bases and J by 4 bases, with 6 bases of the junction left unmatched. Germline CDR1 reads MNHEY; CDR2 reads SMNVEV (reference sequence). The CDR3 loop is CASSFSTGGGYGYTF. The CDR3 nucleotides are TGTGCCAGCAGTTTCTCAACAGGGGGCGGCTATGGCTACACCTTC.

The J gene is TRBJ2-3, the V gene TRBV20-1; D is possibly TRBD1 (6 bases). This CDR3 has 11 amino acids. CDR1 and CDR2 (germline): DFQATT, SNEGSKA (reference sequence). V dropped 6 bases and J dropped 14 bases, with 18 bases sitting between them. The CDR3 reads CSANREIVRYF. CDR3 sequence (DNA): TGCAGTGCAAACAGGGAAATCGTACGGTATTTT.

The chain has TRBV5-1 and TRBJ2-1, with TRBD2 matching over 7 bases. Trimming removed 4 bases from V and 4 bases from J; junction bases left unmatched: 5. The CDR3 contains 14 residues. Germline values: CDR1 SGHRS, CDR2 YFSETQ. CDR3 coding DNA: TGCGCCAGCAGCGGGCTAGCGGCGTACAATGAGCAGTTCTTC. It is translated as CASSGLAAYNEQFF.